This is a list of T cell receptor beta chains from one sample in a study of vaccination and CD4 T cells after COVID-19. TCRdb fed the PCR reads into MiXCR, producing one record per CDR3 protein. The data contain about 13,000 distinct CDR3 sequences, approximately 57% of them singletons. These receptors' antigens are unknown. Sequencing was carried out using CD4+ T cells from blood, cultured in vitro. The receptor source for this set is a human donor who had recovered from COVID-19. The CDR3 runs from the conserved cysteine through the conserved F or W. D genes are given only for firm matches. Clone size appears in some rows only: once, few, many, or a class for an expanded clone.

d_call	v_call	cdr3_length	j_call	clone_size	cdr3_aa	cdr3_nt
.	TRBV6-1	15	TRBJ2-2	.	CASSEVIPAAGELFF	TGTGCCAGCAGTGAAGTTATTCCGGCTGCCGGGGAGCTGTTTTTT
TRBD1	TRBV6-1	18	TRBJ1-1	.	CASSHVPISEGAYTEAFF	TGTGCCAGCAGTCACGTCCCTATTTCCGAGGGGGCGTATACTGAAGCTTTCTTT
.	TRBV12-3/TRBV12-4	12	TRBJ1-2	.	CASSSSNYGYTF	TGTGCCAGCAGTTCCTCTAACTATGGCTACACCTTC
TRBD2	TRBV2	16	TRBJ2-2	.	CASKSSGGSGAGELFF	TGTGCCAGCAAGTCTAGCGGGGGTTCGGGCGCCGGGGAGCTGTTTTTT
.	TRBV19	12	TRBJ2-5	.	CASSSQRETQYF	TGTGCCAGTAGTTCACAAAGGGAGACCCAGTACTTC
.	TRBV20-1	12	TRBJ2-5	.	CSATPPTLSQYF	TGCAGTGCCACCCCCCCTACTTTGTCACAGTACTTC
TRBD2	TRBV28	16	TRBJ2-1	.	CASGPFSGSSYNEQFF	TGTGCCAGCGGACCATTCAGCGGGAGCTCCTACAATGAGCAGTTCTTC
.	TRBV5-4	13	TRBJ2-1	.	CASSLNGVGNPFF	TGTGCCAGCAGCTTGAACGGCGTAGGGAATCCGTTCTTC
.	TRBV28	13	TRBJ2-5	.	CASSPTGRETQYF	TGTGCCAGCAGTCCAACAGGGAGGGAGACCCAGTACTTC
.	TRBV7-9	16	TRBJ2-7	.	CASSLGTGIKSAEQYF	TGTGCCAGCAGCTTAGGGACGGGAATAAAGTCTGCCGAGCAGTACTTC
.	TRBV11-2	14	TRBJ1-5	.	CASSFWGSNQPQHF	TGTGCCAGCAGCTTTTGGGGAAGCAATCAGCCCCAGCATTTT
.	TRBV30	11	TRBJ1-1	.	CAWSRTREAFF	TGTGCCTGGAGCAGAACTCGGGAGGCTTTCTTT
.	TRBV7-9	15	TRBJ1-6	once	CASSSPPGRGSPLHF	TGTGCCAGCAGCTCCCCCCCGGGGAGAGGTTCACCCCTCCACTTT
.	TRBV28	15	TRBJ2-7	medium-sized	CASSRSFGRRYEQYF	TGTGCCAGCAGTCGTAGTTTCGGACGGCGATACGAGCAGTACTTC
TRBD1	TRBV20-1	13	TRBJ1-2	.	CSARERTGAGYTF	TGCAGTGCTAGGGAAAGGACAGGGGCGGGCTACACCTTC
.	TRBV7-9	12	TRBJ1-1	few	CASSLWGTEAFF	TGTGCCAGCAGCTTGTGGGGAACTGAAGCTTTCTTT
.	TRBV6-1	12	TRBJ2-7	.	CASINRIYEQYF	TGTGCCAGCATCAACAGGATTTACGAGCAGTACTTC
.	TRBV12-3/TRBV12-4	14	TRBJ1-5	few	CASSLVGGNQPQHF	TGTGCCAGCAGTTTAGTGGGGGGCAATCAGCCCCAGCATTTT
.	TRBV28	14	TRBJ1-2	.	CASSLSQMLYGYTF	TGTGCCAGCAGTTTATCACAGATGCTCTATGGCTACACCTTC
TRBD2	TRBV10-3	15	TRBJ2-7	medium-sized	CAISESGREGREQYF	TGTGCCATCAGTGAGTCCGGCAGGGAGGGGCGCGAGCAGTACTTC
.	TRBV7-9	15	TRBJ1-5	.	CASSLAGDSNQPQHF	TGTGCCAGCAGCTTAGCGGGGGATAGCAATCAGCCCCAGCATTTT
.	TRBV6-1	13	TRBJ2-7	few	CASSGSSSYEQYF	TGTGCCAGCAGTGGGAGTAGCTCCTACGAGCAGTACTTC
.	TRBV6-4	13	TRBJ1-1	.	CASSLTEGTEAFF	TGTGCCAGCAGCCTTACCGAGGGGACTGAAGCTTTCTTT
.	TRBV19	16	TRBJ1-5	.	CASSLPGEGRNQPQHF	TGTGCCAGTAGTCTTCCCGGGGAGGGGAGGAATCAGCCCCAGCATTTT
.	TRBV7-9	16	TRBJ2-3	.	CASSSRSGVGTDTQYF	TGTGCCAGCAGCTCCCGGTCAGGGGTGGGCACAGATACGCAGTATTTT
.	TRBV20-1	16	TRBJ2-2	.	CSARLWRDQNTGELFF	TGCAGTGCTAGACTCTGGCGGGACCAGAACACCGGGGAGCTGTTTTTT
.	TRBV7-2	14	TRBJ2-3	.	CASSFGKPTDTQYF	TGTGCCAGCAGCTTCGGGAAACCCACAGATACGCAGTATTTT
.	TRBV12-3/TRBV12-4	13	TRBJ2-1	few	CASSTGTDNEQFF	TGTGCCAGCAGTACCGGGACCGACAATGAGCAGTTCTTC
TRBD2	TRBV20-1	17	TRBJ2-5	once	CSAEAGTSGRRGETQYF	TGCAGTGCCGAAGCGGGGACTAGCGGGAGGAGGGGGGAGACCCAGTACTTC
.	TRBV27	14	TRBJ1-1	.	CASRPGYMNTEAFF	TGTGCCAGCAGGCCAGGGTACATGAACACTGAAGCTTTCTTT
.	TRBV5-1	14	TRBJ2-4	.	CASSLGGPENIQYF	TGCGCCAGCAGCTTGGGAGGGCCTGAAAACATTCAGTACTTC
TRBD1	TRBV20-1	15	TRBJ2-2	.	CSARGQGALTGELFF	TGCAGTGCCAGGGGACAGGGGGCACTCACCGGGGAGCTGTTTTTT
.	TRBV4-1	18	TRBJ2-3	.	CASSQVAESGTRTDTQYF	TGCGCCAGCAGCCAAGTGGCGGAGTCTGGGACTCGCACAGATACGCAGTATTTT
.	TRBV10-3	15	TRBJ2-7	large	CAISESGTEGGEQYF	TGTGCCATCAGTGAGTCGGGGACTGAGGGAGGCGAGCAGTACTTC
.	TRBV6-8	14	TRBJ1-5	medium-sized	CASSLSYSNQPQHF	TGTGCCAGCAGTCTGAGTTATAGCAATCAGCCCCAGCATTTT
.	TRBV6-5	16	TRBJ2-1	.	CASSYEPGIGYNEQFF	TGTGCCAGCAGTTACGAACCGGGTATAGGGTACAATGAGCAGTTCTTC
.	TRBV20-1	15	TRBJ2-2	once	CSASDGSVDTGELFF	TGCAGTGCTAGTGACGGGAGTGTTGACACCGGGGAGCTGTTTTTT